This T cell receptor (beta chain) emerged from a study of regulatory T cells in long-lasting Graves disease. Points from the study as a whole: Graves' patients with persistent disease showed TCR diversity lower than patients newly diagnosed. When disease was persistent, TRBV28, TRBJ1-2 and TRBJ2-5 were the favored segments. Sample size was small, which may have lowered accuracy.

This clonotype was counted at least ten times. Its antigen is unknown. The CDR3 sequence is 16 residues long. Trimming at V came to 5 bases and at J to 5 bases, leaving 9 bases not matched to a gene. As to time point: persistent/refractory GD, antithyroid drugs over 5 years with positive TRAb. From RNA extracted from PBMCs, the TCR library was made. Arm-PCR of CDR3 regions with iRepertoire HTBI primers generated TCR beta libraries. TCRdb redid the calling of the multiplex PCR reads with MiXCR, one entry per CDR3 protein. The data contain 400,000 to 500,000 distinct CDR3 sequences, under 25% of them seen just once; the ten biggest clones take up around 15%.

The receptor comes from a female donor with Graves disease. The sequences come from peripheral blood mononuclear cells (PBMCs), collected when the disease was refractory, from a patient treated with antithyroid drugs. This chain joins TRBV12-3 or TRBV12-4 and TRBJ2-2; the match to TRBD1 covers 9 bases. CDR3 DNA sequence: TGTGCCAGCAGTAACCGACAGGGGGATACAACCGGGGAGCTGTTTTTT. It specifies CASSNRQGDTTGELFF.